One sample yielded the 30 T cell receptor beta chains listed below, sequenced in a study of blood T cell repertoires in COVID-19. Using immunoSEQ multiplex PCR, the repertoire was profiled, and TCRdb retains in-frame clones only, with some absent. Of around 58,000 clones in the sample, 90% are singletons; the top ten hold about an eighth. Specimen: peripheral blood. These TCRs come from a man in his 60s with active COVID-19.

This rearrangement joins TRBV5-1 to TRBJ1-4; 9 positions agree with TRBD1. Germline CDR1 reads SGHRS; CDR2 reads YFSETQ. The trim removed 4 bases at V and 7 bases at J, leaving 5 bases unmatched. This CDR3 contains 14 residues. CDR3 in DNA: TGCGCCAGCAGCCTCGACAGGGGGGGTGAAAAACTGTTTTTT. This sequence encodes CASSLDRGGEKLFF.

The chain links TRBV7-8 to TRBJ1-2; 10 bases are shared with TRBD1. Looked up from germline, CDR1 is SGHVS and CDR2 is FQNEAQ. The CDR3 consists of 14 residues. Trimming cost V 4 bases and J 4 bases; bases outside gene matches: 3. This CDR3 is CASSSTGGTYGYTF. For the CDR3, the DNA is TGTGCCAGCAGCTCGACAGGGGGCACCTATGGCTACACCTTC.

The chain employs TRBV7-8 and TRBJ1-6, with D maybe TRBD1 (6 bases). V was trimmed by 1 base and J by 9 bases, leaving 13 bases between them. The CDR3 consists of 15 residues. Per the germline V gene, CDR1 is SGHVS and CDR2 is FQNEAQ. As DNA, the CDR3 is TGTGCCAGCAGCTTAGAACAGGGTCCTGGTTCACCCCTCCACTTT. This sequence encodes CASSLEQGPGSPLHF.

The chain is built from TRBV15 and TRBJ2-7; 7 bases line up with TRBD1. V lost 4 bases to trimming and J lost 1 base; unmatched junction nucleotides: 4. Germline V gene sequence: CDR1 LNHNV, CDR2 YYDKDF (reference sequence). This CDR3 spans 14 amino acids. Here the CDR3 reads CATSTRQGSYEQYF. The CDR3 DNA reads TGTGCCACCAGCACCCGACAGGGTTCCTACGAGCAGTACTTC.

This chain connects TRBV6-5 to TRBJ1-3; 8 bases agree with TRBD1. The CDR3 totals 15 residues. J gave up 4 bases and V 4 bases, and 6 bases lay outside the gene matches. Germline-derived CDR1 and CDR2 are MNHEY and SVGAGI. The CDR3 DNA is TGTGCCAGCAGTTTCGACTGGGACAGGGGAAACACCATATATTTT. Its protein product is CASSFDWDRGNTIYF.

This clone showed up just once. The gene calls are TRBV11-2 and TRBJ1-4, with 8 bases identical to TRBD1. Germline-derived CDR1 and CDR2 are SGHAT and FQNNGV. The CDR3 is 17 amino acids. Trimming cost V 6 bases and J 8 bases; bases outside gene matches: 17. Written as DNA, the CDR3 is TGTGCCAGCAGGCCGGGGACAGGCCCGACTCCTATCGAAAAACTGTTTTTT. This gives the protein CASRPGTGPTPIEKLFF.

The chain couples TRBV6-1 to TRBJ1-2, with TRBD1 as a possible D gene (6 bases). Trimming shortened V by 1 base and J by 5 bases, and 8 bases separated the two germline ends. Germline values: CDR1 MNHNS, CDR2 SASEGT. This CDR3 has 13 residues. In DNA form, the CDR3 reads TGTGCCAGCAGTGAAGGGGGACATTATGGCTACACCTTC. Protein: CASSEGGHYGYTF.

The chain links TRBV7-2 to TRBJ2-3; 9 positions agree with TRBD2. This CDR3 spans 16 amino acids. Germline V gene sequence: CDR1 SGHTA, CDR2 FQGNSA. Germline trimming cut 1 base from V and 3 bases from J; bases unmatched to any gene: 5. In DNA, the CDR3 is TGTGCCAGCAGCTTAGAGAGCGGGAGGACGACAGATACGCAGTATTTT. It is translated as CASSLESGRTTDTQYF.

To note about this clone: Germline and junction disagree at one end, which may indicate a read error. The genes are TRBV7-7 and TRBJ2-1; 15 bases are a match to TRBD2. The CDR3 consists of 15 residues. Germline CDR1 is SSHAT and CDR2 is FNYEAQ (reference sequence). Here the CDR3 reads CASSWGLAGGNEQFF. Here the CDR3 DNA reads TGTGCTAGCAGCTGGGGACTAGCGGGGGGAAATGAGCAGTTCTTC.

This clone was counted a single time. The chain carries TRBV6-1 and TRBJ2-5; 11 nucleotides align to TRBD2. With 2 bases clipped from V and 5 bases from J, the junction kept 4 bases outside the gene matches. The length of the CDR3 is 15 residues. The germline gives CDR1 MNHNS, CDR2 SASEGT. The CDR3 region has the DNA TGTGCCAGCAGTGAATTCCCTAGCGGGGGGGAGACCCAGTACTTC. Protein sequence: CASSEFPSGGETQYF.

The J gene is TRBJ1-1, the V gene TRBV7-9; 7 positions agree with TRBD1. Germline V gene data show CDR1 as SEHNR and CDR2 as FQNEAQ (reference sequence). J was trimmed by 2 bases and V by 5 bases; bases with no gene match: 8. This CDR3 contains 15 residues. CDR3 sequence (DNA): TGTGCCAGCAGCCCCCGGGGACAGATAAACACTGAAGCTTTCTTT. It encodes CASSPRGQINTEAFF.

The chain uses TRBV5-5 and TRBJ2-1; 9 bases are a match to TRBD1. CDR3 size: 14 residues. V lost 4 bases and J lost 3; bases outside the gene matches: 2. Germline loops: CDR1 SGHKS, CDR2 YYEKEE (reference sequence). CDR3 bases: TGTGCCAGCAGCCCGGGACAGGGCTACAATGAGCAGTTCTTC. Translating it yields CASSPGQGYNEQFF.

This chain links TRBV19 with TRBJ2-3, with 11 bases identical to TRBD1. This CDR3 spans 14 amino acids. The germline gives CDR1 LNHDA, CDR2 SQIVND (reference sequence). Trimming cost V 8 bases and J 5 bases; bases outside gene matches: 6. The CDR3 here is CASSRDRGRDTQYF. In DNA, the CDR3 is TGTGCCAGTTCGAGGGACAGGGGGAGAGATACGCAGTATTTT. The variable domain in full, completed from reference TRBV19 and TRBJ2-3, reads DGGITQSPKYLFRKEGQNVTLSCEQNLNHDAMYWYRQDPGQGLRLIYYSQIVNDFQKGDIAEGYSVSREKKESFPLTVTSAQKNPTAFYLCASSRDRGRDTQYFGPGTRLTVL.

This clone is a singleton in its sample. This sequence joins TRBV11-2 and TRBJ2-1; perhaps TRBD1 as D (6 bases). Looked up from germline, CDR1 is SGHAT and CDR2 is FQNNGV. Trimming shortened V by 2 bases and J by 4 bases, and 9 bases separated the two germline ends. This CDR3 comprises 14 residues. The chain's CDR3 is CASSLTGFYNEQFF. For the CDR3, the DNA is TGTGCCAGCAGCTTAACAGGGTTTTACAATGAGCAGTTCTTC. Variable domain in full (rest from reference TRBV11-2 and TRBJ2-1): EAGVAQSPRYKIIEKRQSVAFWCNPISGHATLYWYQQILGQGPKLLIQFQNNGVVDDSQLPKDRFSAERLKGVDSTLKIQPAKLEDSAVYLCASSLTGFYNEQFFGPGTRLTVL.

This chain connects TRBV27 to TRBJ2-7; D might be TRBD2 (7 bases). Germline assignment: CDR1 MNHEY and CDR2 SMNVEV (reference sequence). The CDR3 contains 16 residues. V was shortened by 3 bases and J by 5 bases, with 20 bases between the two germline ends. For the CDR3, the DNA is TGTGCCAGCAGTTTCCGAGGCGGGGGCGCATCGGACGAGCAGTACTTC. Translation: CASSFRGGGASDEQYF.

V gene TRBV5-6 combines with J gene TRBJ2-3, with a weak D call TRBD2 (5 bases). CDR3 size: 16 residues. V was shortened by 4 bases and J by 2 bases, with 17 bases between the two germline ends. In germline, CDR1 is SGHDT, CDR2 YYEEEE. CDR3 in DNA: TGTGCCAGCAGCCCACGCCTAGCATCCAACACAGATACGCAGTATTTT. Its translation is CASSPRLASNTDTQYF. Variable domain in full (rest from reference TRBV5-6 and TRBJ2-3): DAGVTQSPTHLIKTRGQQVTLRCSPKSGHDTVSWYQQALGQGPQFIFQYYEEEERQRGNFPDRFSGHQFPNYSSELNVNALLLGDSALYLCASSPRLASNTDTQYFGPGTRLTVL.

The J gene is TRBJ1-4, the V gene TRBV28; D not resolved. The V end lost 3 bases, the J end lost 4 bases, and 15 bases lay between the germline ends. In germline, CDR1 is MDHEN, CDR2 SYDVKM. There are 16 residues in the CDR3. The CDR3 DNA reads TGTGCCAGCAGTTTTAAGGGAGGTCGGGTTAATGAAAAACTGTTTTTT. Encoded protein: CASSFKGGRVNEKLFF.

This chain links TRBV9 with TRBJ1-6; 7 bases are shared with TRBD1. CDR1 SGDLS and CDR2 YYNGEE come from the germline V gene. The CDR3 runs to 14 residues. V shed 3 bases and J 10 bases; nucleotides not matched to a gene: 7. The DNA for the CDR3 is TGTGCCAGCAGCGGACAGGGTGGGGGGTCACCCCTCCACTTT. Translating it yields CASSGQGGGSPLHF.

This chain links TRBV5-1 with TRBJ2-1; the match to TRBD2 covers 9 bases. Germline V gene data show CDR1 as SGHRS and CDR2 as YFSETQ. The V and J ends lost 8 bases and 0 bases, in that order; junction bases with no gene match: 21. There are 20 residues in the CDR3. CDR3 nucleotide sequence: TGCGCCAGTCAGACAGCGATATTAGCGGGGGTTACCTCCTCCTACAATGAGCAGTTCTTC. Translation gives CASQTAILAGVTSSYNEQFF.

This clone occurred once. This sequence joins TRBV29-1 and TRBJ2-7; 11 bases are shared with TRBD2. The CDR3 covers 17 residues. Germline CDR1 reads SQVTM; CDR2 reads ANQGSEA. Germline trimming cut 1 base from V and 3 bases from J; bases unmatched to any gene: 11. CDR3 sequence reads: CSVEGTSGPQGFYEQYF. CDR3 nucleotide sequence: TGCAGCGTTGAAGGGACTAGCGGGCCCCAAGGATTCTACGAGCAGTACTTC.

The chain joins TRBV9 to TRBJ2-3; TRBD2 matches at 8 bases. The length of the CDR3 is 16 residues. The V gene's germline CDR1 is SGDLS and CDR2 YYNGEE. J was trimmed by 2 bases and V by 0 bases; bases with no gene match: 5. The CDR3 DNA reads as TGTGCCAGCAGCGTAGCCAGCGGGGGACCCACAGATACGCAGTATTTT. It codes for CASSVASGGPTDTQYF.

The chain couples TRBV3-1 (or the pseudogene TRBV3-2) to TRBJ2-5; 12 nucleotides line up with TRBD2. The CDR3 has 15 residues. The germline CDR1 and CDR2 sequences are LGHDT and YNNKEL (reference sequence). The ends lost 5 bases at V and 9 bases at J; junction bases unmatched: 10. Here the CDR3 DNA reads TGTGCCAGCAGCTTGACTAGCGGGGGCCAGGGGGCCCAGTACTTC. Protein product: CASSLTSGGQGAQYF.

The chain recombines TRBV29-1 with TRBJ2-7; 7 positions agree with TRBD1. Unmatched junction bases numbered 7, after V lost 6 bases and J lost 5 bases. The CDR3 totals 12 residues. Germline V gene lookup returns CDR1 SQVTM and CDR2 ANQGSEA. In DNA, the CDR3 is TGCAGCGTAGGGGGCAGGGAAGACGAGCAGTACTTC. This translates into CSVGGREDEQYF.

The chain couples TRBV5-1 to TRBJ2-5; D gene unclear. Per the germline V gene, CDR1 is SGHRS and CDR2 is YFSETQ. The CDR3 contains 15 residues. The V end lost 3 bases, the J end lost 1 base, and 13 bases lay between the germline ends. CDR3 protein: CASSSTATAQETQYF. As DNA, the CDR3 is TGCGCCAGCAGCTCCACAGCAACTGCCCAAGAGACCCAGTACTTC. The full variable domain, in which reference TRBV5-1 and TRBJ2-5 provide the parts outside the CDR3, is KAGVTQTPRYLIKTRGQQVTLSCSPISGHRSVSWYQQTPGQGLQFLFEYFSETQRNKGNFPGRFSGRQFSNSRSEMNVSTLELGDSALYLCASSSTATAQETQYFGPGTRLLVL.

The chain carries TRBV2 and TRBJ2-7; 10 bases line up with TRBD1. Germline CDR1 reads SNHLY; CDR2 reads FYNNEI. CDR3 size: 14 residues. J was trimmed by 3 bases and V by 7 bases; bases with no gene match: 6. CDR3 DNA sequence: TGTGCCAGCAACCCGGGACAGGGGTTCTACGAGCAGTACTTC. The encoded protein is CASNPGQGFYEQYF.

The V gene is TRBV5-5, the J gene TRBJ2-3, with D perhaps matching TRBD2 (5 bases). Germline CDR1 is SGHKS and CDR2 is YYEKEE (reference sequence). This CDR3 contains 14 residues. V lost 0 bases and J lost 8, with 13 bases in between. The CDR3 loop is CASSLGQSGATQYF. The CDR3, as DNA: TGTGCCAGCAGCTTGGGACAAAGCGGAGCTACGCAGTATTTT.

CDR3 sequence (DNA): TGCGCCAGCAGCTTGCAGGGGGCGGGGGAGACCCAGTACTTC. This translates into CASSLQGAGETQYF. The rearrangement joins TRBV5-1 to TRBJ2-5; TRBD1 matches 8 bases. J lost 5 bases, V lost 1 base, and 4 bases had no gene match. The CDR3 loop spans 14 amino acids. In germline, CDR1 is SGHRS, CDR2 YFSETQ.

This chain links TRBV15 with TRBJ1-1; 8 bases fit TRBD1. The CDR3 extends over 14 amino acids. V shed 0 bases, J shed 12 bases, and the junction held 9 bases outside the gene matches. From germline, CDR1 is LNHNV and CDR2 YYDKDF (reference sequence). The CDR3 here is CATSRDRQGALPFF. CDR3 sequence (DNA): TGTGCCACCAGCAGAGATAGGCAGGGGGCTTTACCTTTCTTT.

This rearrangement joins TRBV11-2 to TRBJ2-7, with 8 nucleotides matching TRBD1. Trimming at V came to 1 base and at J to 2 bases, leaving 4 bases not matched to a gene. The CDR3 covers 15 residues. Germline V gene sequence: CDR1 SGHAT, CDR2 FQNNGV. CDR3 loop: CASSLAGQGAYEQYF. In nucleotides, the CDR3 is TGTGCCAGCAGCTTAGCAGGACAGGGTGCCTACGAGCAGTACTTC.

The gene calls are TRBV4-2 and TRBJ2-3, with D maybe TRBD2 (7 bases). Trimming removed 1 base from V and 5 bases from J, with 16 bases in between. The CDR3 totals 16 residues. CDR1 LGHNA and CDR2 YNFKEQ come from the germline V gene. CDR3 amino acids: CASSQAGRGAQDTQYF. The CDR3 region has the DNA TGTGCCAGCAGCCAAGCAGGACGGGGGGCCCAAGATACGCAGTATTTT.